This T cell receptor (beta chain) was obtained from a study of T-cell reconstitution after alpha-beta-depleted transplantation in children. General study results and limits: The authors attributed T-cell counts and diversity one year after transplant mostly to newly produced T cells. Alpha-beta T cells about two months after transplant reportedly derived from several hundred expanded graft clones. From surviving recipient T cells and thymic progenitors came the high day-60 TCRbeta diversity observed in some patients.

For this clonotype: What it binds is not known.

The CDR3 is 16 amino acids. V lost 4 bases, J lost 2 bases, and 7 bases stayed unmatched. Germline CDR1 reads SEHNR; CDR2 reads FQNEAQ (reference sequence). For TCRbeta, the library was prepared with unique molecular identifiers. TCRdb ran MiXCR on the PCR reads and lists one entry per CDR3 protein. The data contain under 250,000 distinct CDR3 sequences, roughly a sixth of them singletons. The specimen was PBMCs, mostly from graft donor cells, collected 360 days after TCRalphabeta/CD19-depleted stem cell transplant. The receptor's source is a male patient aged 2 to 10 who had a stem cell transplant for acute lymphoblastic leukemia, so the T cells may come from the graft donor. V and J are TRBV7-9 and TRBJ2-3; 9 bases fit TRBD1. The CDR3 loop reads CASSSPGQGPTDTQYF. The CDR3 DNA follows: TGTGCCAGCAGCTCACCCGGACAGGGGCCCACAGATACGCAGTATTTT.